This T cell receptor (beta chain) appears in the sequencing data of a study of blood T cell repertoires in COVID-19. Across the study: Sites in the United States, Italy and Spain provided acute and convalescent COVID-19 samples. Nucleic acid was either cDNA or gDNA, and it came from T cells, B-cell-depleted T cells, or PBMCs.

As originally analysed: Using reference gene primer amplification, nucleated cell counts were estimated. Only in-frame clones appear in the TCRdb table, and some are missing; sequencing was by immunoSEQ multiplex PCR. V and J calls and clone size follow that table, whereas D and trimming were derived from the DNA. The sample yields some 250,000 clones, 81% seen once. The length of the CDR3 is 15 residues. The sequenced sample consisted of peripheral blood. This clonotype was obtained from a woman at least 80 years old with acute or convalescent COVID-19. The chain recombines TRBV21-1 with TRBJ1-4; the DNA was not compared with TRBD1, the D call given in the table. TRBV21-1 is given as a pseudogene. CDR3 nucleotides: TGTGCCAGCAGCACCACAGGGGAAGCTAATGAAAAACTGTTTTTT. Amino acids: CASSTTGEANEKLFF.